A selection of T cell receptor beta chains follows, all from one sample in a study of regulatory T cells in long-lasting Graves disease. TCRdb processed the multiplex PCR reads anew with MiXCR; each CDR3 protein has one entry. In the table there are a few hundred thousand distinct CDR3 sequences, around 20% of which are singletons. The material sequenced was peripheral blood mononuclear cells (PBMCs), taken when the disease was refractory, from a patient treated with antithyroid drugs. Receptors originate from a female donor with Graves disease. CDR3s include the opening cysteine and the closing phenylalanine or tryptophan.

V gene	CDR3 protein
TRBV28	CATQLTGPGYGYTF
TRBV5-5	CASSLQLGNYGYTF
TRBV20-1	CSARGVMNTEAFF
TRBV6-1	CASSKGSYEQYF
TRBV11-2	CASSLGLGYSGANVLTF
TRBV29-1	CSVDGEEQFF
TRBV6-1	CASRLSSMNTEAFF
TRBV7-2	CASSSSTGAGNTIYF
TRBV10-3	CAARQDGNTEAFF
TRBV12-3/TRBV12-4	CASSPPGELFF
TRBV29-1	CGVGGLYGNTIYF
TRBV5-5	CASSSGLAGVGEQYF
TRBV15	CATSRMGRAIAKNIQYF
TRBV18	CASSPSRDRLHEQYF
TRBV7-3	CASSLKHGNTIYF
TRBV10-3	CAISESGGNAEAFF
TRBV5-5	CASSLVVWAGGEQYF
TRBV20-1	CSASGASTDTQYF
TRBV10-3	CAITINAASSGNTIYF
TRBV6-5	CASSYNAGAGNEQFF
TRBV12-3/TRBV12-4	CASSRNIAGGPYEQYF
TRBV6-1	CASSHTTNTGELFF
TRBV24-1	CATSDRLAGDYTGELFF
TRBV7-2	CASSPDGPYSNQPQHF
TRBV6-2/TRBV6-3	CASSDPHIVTDRALYEQYF
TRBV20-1	CSATLDRSYGYTF
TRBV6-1	CASSDRDYEKANTGELFF
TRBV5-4	CASSLGSSGTLNEQFF
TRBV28	CASSLPRPGRYEQYF
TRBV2	CASSEEGETEAFF
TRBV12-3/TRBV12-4	CASSLGGTETQYF
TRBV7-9	CASSLAPLAAATYEQYF
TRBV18	CASSPPSGGAANTEAFF
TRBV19	CASSIGDQGAARNQPQHF